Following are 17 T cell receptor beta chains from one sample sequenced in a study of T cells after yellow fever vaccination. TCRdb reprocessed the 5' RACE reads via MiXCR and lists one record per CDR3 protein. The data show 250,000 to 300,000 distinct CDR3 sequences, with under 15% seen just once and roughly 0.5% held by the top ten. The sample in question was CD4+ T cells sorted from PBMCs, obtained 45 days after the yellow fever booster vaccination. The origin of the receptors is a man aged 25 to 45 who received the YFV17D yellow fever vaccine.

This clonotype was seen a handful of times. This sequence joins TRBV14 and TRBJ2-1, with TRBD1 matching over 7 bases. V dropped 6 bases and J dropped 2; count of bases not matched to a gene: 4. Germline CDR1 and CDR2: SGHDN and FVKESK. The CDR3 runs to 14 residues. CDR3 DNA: TGTGCCAGCAGTCAGCAGGGGGCCTACAATGAGCAGTTCTTC. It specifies CASSQQGAYNEQFF.

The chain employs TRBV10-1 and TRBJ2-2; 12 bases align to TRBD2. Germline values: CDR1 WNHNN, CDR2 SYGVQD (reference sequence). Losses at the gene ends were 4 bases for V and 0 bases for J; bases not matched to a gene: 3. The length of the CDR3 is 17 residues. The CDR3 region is CASSGLAGVANTGELFF. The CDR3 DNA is TGCGCCAGCAGTGGACTAGCGGGAGTCGCGAACACCGGGGAGCTGTTTTTT.

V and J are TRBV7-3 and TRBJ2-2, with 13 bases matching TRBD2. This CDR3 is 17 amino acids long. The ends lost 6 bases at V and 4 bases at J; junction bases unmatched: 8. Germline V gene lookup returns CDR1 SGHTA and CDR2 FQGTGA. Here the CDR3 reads CASSPRTSGSVTGELFF. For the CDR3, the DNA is TGTGCCAGCAGTCCCCGGACTAGCGGGAGTGTCACCGGGGAGCTGTTTTTT.

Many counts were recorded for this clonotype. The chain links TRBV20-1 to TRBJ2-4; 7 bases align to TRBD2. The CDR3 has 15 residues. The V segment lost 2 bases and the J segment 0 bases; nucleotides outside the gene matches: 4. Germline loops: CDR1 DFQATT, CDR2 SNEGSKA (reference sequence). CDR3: CSARWTRLAKNIQYF. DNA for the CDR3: TGCAGTGCTAGATGGACTAGGCTAGCCAAAAACATTCAGTACTTC.

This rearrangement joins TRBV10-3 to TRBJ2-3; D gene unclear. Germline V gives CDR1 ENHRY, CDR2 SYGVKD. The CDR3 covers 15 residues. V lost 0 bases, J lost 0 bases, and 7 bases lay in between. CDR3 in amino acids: CAISESTTSTDTQYF. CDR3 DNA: TGTGCCATCAGTGAGTCTACGACTAGCACAGATACGCAGTATTTT.

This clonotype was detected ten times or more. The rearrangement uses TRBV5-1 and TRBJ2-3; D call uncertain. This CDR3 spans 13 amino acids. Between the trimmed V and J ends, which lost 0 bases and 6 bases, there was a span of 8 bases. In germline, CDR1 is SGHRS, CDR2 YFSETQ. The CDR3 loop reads CASSLGVRDTQYF. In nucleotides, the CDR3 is TGCGCCAGCAGCTTGGGAGTGAGGGATACGCAGTATTTT.

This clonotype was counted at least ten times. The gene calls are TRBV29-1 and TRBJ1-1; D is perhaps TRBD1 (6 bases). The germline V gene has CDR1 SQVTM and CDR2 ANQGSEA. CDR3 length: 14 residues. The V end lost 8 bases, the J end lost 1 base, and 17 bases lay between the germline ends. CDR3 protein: CSIKPGARNTEAFF. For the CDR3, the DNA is TGCAGCATTAAACCGGGGGCGCGGAACACTGAAGCTTTCTTT.

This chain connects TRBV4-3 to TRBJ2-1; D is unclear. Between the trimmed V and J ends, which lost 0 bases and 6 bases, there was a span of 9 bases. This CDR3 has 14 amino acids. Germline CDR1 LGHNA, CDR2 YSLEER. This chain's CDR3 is CASSQEPLVNEQFF. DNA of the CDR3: TGCGCCAGCAGCCAAGAGCCCCTAGTCAATGAGCAGTTCTTC.

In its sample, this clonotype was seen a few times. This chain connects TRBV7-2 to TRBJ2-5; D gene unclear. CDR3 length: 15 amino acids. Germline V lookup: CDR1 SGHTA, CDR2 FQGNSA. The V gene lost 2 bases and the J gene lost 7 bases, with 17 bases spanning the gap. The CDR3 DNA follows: TGTGCCAGCAGCTTAAATATTGCAGGCCCAAGGACCCAGTACTTC. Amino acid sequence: CASSLNIAGPRTQYF.

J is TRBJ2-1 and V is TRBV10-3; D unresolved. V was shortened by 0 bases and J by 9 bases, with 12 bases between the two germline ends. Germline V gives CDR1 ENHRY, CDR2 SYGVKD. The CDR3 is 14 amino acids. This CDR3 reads CAISESIELSEQFF. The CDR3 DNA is TGTGCCATCAGTGAGTCGATTGAGCTAAGTGAGCAGTTCTTC.

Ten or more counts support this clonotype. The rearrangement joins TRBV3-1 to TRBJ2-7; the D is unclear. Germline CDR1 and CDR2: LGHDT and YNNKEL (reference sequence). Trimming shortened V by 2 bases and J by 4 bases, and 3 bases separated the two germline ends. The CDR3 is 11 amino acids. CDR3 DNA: TGTGCCAGCAGCCAACGGTACGAGCAGTACTTC. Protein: CASSQRYEQYF.

The CDR3 bases are TGTGCCAGCAGTGAATCCCGGGACAGGGGCTCCTACAATGAGCAGTTCTTC. Its translation: CASSESRDRGSYNEQFF. The rearrangement uses TRBV2 and TRBJ2-1; TRBD1 aligns across 10 bases. CDR3 size: 17 residues. Germline assignment: CDR1 SNHLY and CDR2 FYNNEI. V gave up 2 bases and J gave up 0 bases; unmatched junction bases: 4.

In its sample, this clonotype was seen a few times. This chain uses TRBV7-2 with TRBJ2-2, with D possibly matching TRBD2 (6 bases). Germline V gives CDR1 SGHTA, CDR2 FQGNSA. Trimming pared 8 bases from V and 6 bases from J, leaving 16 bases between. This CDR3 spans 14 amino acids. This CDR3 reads CASGKYRRAGELFF. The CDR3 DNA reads TGTGCCAGCGGCAAGTATAGGAGGGCCGGGGAGCTGTTTTTT. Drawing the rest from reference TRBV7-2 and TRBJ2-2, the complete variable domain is GAGVSQSPSNKVTEKGKDVELRCDPISGHTALYWYRQSLGQGLEFLIYFQGNSAPDKSGLPSDRFSAERTGGSVSTLTIQRTQQEDSAVYLCASGKYRRAGELFFGEGSRLTVL.

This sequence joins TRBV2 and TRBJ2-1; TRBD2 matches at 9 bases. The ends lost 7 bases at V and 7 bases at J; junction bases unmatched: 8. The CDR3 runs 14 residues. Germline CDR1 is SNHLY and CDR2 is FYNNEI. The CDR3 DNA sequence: TGTGCCAGCATACGCGGGAGGGCGGGAAATGAGCAGTTCTTC. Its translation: CASIRGRAGNEQFF.

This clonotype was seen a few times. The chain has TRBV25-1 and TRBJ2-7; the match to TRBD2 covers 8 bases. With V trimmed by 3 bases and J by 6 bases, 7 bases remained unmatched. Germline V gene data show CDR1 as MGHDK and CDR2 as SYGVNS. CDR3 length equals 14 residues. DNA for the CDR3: TGTGCCAGCAGTGACCCAGCGGGAGTTGGCGAGCAGTACTTC. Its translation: CASSDPAGVGEQYF.

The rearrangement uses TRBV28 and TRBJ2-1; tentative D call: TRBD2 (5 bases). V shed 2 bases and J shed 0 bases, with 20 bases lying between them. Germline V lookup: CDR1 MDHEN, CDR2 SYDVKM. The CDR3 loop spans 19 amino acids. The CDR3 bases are TGTGCCAGCAGTTTACCGACTGGTGGGAGCGGCATCTCCTACAATGAGCAGTTCTTC. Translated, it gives CASSLPTGGSGISYNEQFF.

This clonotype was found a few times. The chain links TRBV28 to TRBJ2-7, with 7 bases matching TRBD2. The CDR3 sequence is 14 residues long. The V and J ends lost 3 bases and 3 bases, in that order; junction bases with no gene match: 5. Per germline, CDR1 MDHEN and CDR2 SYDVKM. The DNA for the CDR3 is TGTGCCAGCAGTTTTACGCTAGCGGTCTACGAGCAGTACTTC. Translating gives CASSFTLAVYEQYF.